This paragraph covers one TCR beta chain sequence. What it binds is not known. These data originate in a study of blood T cells in healthy people across ages. Overall study: Per two T cells, about one barcoded beta molecule was captured through template switching. Whole-study findings and limits: Nothing was known about donor CMV status, and this possibly confounded expanded clonotype changes.

The V and J ends lost 6 bases and 2 bases, in that order; junction bases with no gene match: 11. The CDR3 covers 16 residues. CDR1 and CDR2 from the germline V gene are ENHRY and SYGVKD. Extraction yielded at least 6 micrograms of total RNA per sample. A second about 6 to 12 cycle PCR used barcoded and J-beta primers. Each cDNA molecule carried a tag from a template-switch adaptor that contained 12 random nucleotides. Each CDR3 protein gets one entry after TCRdb re-called the 5' RACE reads with MiXCR. The data show about 1.5 million distinct CDR3 sequences, roughly two fifths seen once. The rearrangement joins TRBV10-3 to TRBJ2-7, with 9 nucleotides matching TRBD2. Source material: blood. This TCR derives from a young woman in good health. CDR3 residues: CAISGLGGGAAYEQYF. The CDR3, as DNA: TGTGCCATCAGCGGGTTGGGCGGGGGGGCCGCCTACGAGCAGTACTTC.